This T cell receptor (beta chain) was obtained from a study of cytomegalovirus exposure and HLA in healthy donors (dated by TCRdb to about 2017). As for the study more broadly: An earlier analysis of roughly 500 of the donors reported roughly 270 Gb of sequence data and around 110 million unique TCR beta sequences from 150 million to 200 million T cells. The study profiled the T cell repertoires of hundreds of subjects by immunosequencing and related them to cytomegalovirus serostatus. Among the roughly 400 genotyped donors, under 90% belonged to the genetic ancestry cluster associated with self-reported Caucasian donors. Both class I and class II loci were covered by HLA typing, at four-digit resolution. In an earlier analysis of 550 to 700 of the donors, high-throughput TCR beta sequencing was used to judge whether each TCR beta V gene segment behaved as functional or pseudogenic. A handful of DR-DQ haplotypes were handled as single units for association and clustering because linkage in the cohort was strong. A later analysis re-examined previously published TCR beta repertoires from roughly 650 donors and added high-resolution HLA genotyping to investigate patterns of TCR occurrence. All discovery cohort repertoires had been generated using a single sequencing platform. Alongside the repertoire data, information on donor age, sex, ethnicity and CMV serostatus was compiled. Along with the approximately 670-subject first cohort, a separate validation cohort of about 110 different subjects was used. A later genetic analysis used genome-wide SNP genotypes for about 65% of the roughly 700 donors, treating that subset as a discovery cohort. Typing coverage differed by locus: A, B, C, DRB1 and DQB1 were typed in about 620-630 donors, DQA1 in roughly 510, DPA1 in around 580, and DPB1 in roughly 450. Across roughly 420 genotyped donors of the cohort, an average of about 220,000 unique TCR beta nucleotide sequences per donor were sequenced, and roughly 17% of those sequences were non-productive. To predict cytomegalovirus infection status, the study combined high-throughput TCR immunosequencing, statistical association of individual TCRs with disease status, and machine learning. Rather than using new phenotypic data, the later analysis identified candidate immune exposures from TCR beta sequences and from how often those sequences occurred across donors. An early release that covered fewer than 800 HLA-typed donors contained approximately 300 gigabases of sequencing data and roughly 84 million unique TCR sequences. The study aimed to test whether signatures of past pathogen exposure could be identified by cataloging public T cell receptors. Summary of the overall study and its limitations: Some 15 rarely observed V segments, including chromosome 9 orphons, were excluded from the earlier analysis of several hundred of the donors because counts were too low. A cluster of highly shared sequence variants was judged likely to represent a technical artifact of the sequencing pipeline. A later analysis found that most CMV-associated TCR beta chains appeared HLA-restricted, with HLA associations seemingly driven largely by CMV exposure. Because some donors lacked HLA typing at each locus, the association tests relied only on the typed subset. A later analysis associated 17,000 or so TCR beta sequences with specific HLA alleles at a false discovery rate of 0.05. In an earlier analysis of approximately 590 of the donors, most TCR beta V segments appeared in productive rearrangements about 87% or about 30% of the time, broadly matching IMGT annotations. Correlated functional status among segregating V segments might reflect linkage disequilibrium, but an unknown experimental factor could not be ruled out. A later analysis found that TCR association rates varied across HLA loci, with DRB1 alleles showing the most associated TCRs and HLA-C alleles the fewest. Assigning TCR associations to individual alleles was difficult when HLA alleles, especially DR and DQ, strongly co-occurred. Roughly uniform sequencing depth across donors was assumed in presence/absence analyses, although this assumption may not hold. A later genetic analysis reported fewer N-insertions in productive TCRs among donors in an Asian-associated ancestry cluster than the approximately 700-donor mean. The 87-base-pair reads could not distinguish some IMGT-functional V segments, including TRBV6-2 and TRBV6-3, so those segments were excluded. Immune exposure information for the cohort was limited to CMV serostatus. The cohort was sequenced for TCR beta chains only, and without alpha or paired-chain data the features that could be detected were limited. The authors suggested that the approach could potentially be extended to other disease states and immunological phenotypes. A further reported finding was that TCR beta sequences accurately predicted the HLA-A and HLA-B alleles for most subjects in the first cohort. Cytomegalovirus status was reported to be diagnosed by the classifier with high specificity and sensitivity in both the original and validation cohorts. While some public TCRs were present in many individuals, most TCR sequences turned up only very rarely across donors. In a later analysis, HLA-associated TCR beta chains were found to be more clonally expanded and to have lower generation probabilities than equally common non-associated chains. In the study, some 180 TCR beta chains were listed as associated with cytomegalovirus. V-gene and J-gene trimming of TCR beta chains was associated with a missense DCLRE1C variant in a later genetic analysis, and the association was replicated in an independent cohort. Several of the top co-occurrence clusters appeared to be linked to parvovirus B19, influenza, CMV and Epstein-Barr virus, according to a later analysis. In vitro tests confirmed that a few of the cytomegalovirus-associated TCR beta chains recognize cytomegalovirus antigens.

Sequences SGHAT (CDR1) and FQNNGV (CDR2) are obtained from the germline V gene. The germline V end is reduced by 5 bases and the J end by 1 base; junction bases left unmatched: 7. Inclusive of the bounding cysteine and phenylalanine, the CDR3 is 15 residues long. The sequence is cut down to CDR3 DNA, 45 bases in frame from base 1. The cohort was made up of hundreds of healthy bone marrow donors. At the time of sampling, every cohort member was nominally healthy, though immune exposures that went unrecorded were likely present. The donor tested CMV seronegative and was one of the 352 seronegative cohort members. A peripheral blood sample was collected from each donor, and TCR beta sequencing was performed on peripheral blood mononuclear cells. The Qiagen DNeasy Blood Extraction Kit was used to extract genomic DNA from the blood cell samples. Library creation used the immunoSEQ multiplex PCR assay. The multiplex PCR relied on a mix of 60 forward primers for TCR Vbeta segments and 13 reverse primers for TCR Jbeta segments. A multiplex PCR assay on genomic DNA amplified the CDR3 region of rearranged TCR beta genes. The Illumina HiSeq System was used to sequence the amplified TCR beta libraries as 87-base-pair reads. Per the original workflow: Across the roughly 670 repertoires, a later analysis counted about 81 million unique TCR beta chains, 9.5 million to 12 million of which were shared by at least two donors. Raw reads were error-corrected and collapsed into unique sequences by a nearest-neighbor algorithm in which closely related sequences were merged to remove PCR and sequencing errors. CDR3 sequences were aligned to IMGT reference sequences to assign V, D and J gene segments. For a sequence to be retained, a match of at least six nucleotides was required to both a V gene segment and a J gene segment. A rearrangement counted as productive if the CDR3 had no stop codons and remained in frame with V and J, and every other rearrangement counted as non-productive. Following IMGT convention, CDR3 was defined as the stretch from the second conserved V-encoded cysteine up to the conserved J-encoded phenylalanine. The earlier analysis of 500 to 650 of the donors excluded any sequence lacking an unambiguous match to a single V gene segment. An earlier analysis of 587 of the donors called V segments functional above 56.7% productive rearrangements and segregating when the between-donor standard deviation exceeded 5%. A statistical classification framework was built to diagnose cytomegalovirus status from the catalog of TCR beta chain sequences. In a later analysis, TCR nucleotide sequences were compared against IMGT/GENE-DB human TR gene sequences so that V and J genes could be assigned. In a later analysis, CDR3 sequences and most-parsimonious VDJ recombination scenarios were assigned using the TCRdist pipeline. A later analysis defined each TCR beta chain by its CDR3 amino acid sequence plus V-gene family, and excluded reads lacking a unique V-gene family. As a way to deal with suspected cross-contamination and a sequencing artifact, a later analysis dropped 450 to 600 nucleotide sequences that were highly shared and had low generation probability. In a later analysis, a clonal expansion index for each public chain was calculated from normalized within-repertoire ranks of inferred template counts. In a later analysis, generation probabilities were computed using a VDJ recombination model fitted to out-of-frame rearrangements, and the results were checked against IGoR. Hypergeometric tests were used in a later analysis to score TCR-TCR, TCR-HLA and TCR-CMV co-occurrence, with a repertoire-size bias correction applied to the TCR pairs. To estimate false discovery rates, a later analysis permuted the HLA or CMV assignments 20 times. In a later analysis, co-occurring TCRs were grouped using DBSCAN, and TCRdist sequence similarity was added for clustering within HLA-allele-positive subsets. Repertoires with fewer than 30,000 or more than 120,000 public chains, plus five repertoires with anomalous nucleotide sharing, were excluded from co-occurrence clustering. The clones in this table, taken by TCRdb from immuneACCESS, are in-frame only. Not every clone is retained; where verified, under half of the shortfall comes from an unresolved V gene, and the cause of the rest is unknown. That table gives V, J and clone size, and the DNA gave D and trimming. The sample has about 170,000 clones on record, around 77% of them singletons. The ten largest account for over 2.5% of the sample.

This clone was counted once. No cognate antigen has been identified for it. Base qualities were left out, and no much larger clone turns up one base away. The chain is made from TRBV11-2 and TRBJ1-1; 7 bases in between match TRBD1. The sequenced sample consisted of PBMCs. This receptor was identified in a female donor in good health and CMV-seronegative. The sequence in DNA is TGTGCCAGCAGCCCGACAGGGAGTGGGAACACTGAAGCTTTCTTT. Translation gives CASSPTGSGNTEAFF.